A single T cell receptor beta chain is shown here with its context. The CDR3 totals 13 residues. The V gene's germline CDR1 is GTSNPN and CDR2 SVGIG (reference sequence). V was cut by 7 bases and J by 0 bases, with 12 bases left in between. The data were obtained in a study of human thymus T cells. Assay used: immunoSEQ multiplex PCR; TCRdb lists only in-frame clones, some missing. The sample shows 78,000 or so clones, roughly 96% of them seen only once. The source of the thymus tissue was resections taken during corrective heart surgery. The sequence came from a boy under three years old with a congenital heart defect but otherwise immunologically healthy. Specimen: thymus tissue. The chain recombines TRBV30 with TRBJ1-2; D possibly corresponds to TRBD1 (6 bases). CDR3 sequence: CAFTGTTNYGYTF. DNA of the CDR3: TGTGCCTTTACCGGGACAACTAACTATGGCTACACCTTC.